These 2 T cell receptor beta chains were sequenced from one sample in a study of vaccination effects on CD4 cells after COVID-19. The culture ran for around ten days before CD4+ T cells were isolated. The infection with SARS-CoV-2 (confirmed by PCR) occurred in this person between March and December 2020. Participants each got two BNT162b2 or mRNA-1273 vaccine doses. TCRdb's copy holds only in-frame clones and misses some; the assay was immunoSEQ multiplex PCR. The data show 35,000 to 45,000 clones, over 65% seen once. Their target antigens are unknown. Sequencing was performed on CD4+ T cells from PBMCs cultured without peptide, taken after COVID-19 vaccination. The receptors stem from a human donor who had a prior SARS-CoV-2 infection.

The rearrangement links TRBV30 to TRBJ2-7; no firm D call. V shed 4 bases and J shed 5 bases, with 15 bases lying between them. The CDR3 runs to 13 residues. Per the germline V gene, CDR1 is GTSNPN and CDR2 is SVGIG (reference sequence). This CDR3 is CAWNPRTDNEQYF. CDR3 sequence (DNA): TGTGCCTGGAACCCCCGGACGGATAACGAGCAGTACTTC.

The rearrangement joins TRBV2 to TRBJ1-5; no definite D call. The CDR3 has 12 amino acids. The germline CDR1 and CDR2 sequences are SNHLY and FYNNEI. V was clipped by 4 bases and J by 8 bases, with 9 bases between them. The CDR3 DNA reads TGTGCCAGCAGTGCTCGTCGCGAGCCCCAGCATTTT. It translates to CASSARREPQHF.